The sample holds a few counts of the clone carrying this TCR beta chain. The germline V gene encodes CDR1 SGDLS and CDR2 YYNGEE. The ends lost 3 bases at V and 5 bases at J; junction bases unmatched: 7. This CDR3 region has 14 residues. CD45RO-negative cells were positively selected for CCR7, leaving out terminally differentiated effector memory CD45RA+ cells. The data derive from a study of shared clonotypes between healthy human individuals. Here immunoSEQ multiplex PCR was the method, and the copy in TCRdb shows in-frame clones only, minus some. The profile shows around 1,900,000 clones, about 93% of them singletons.

This clonotype was sampled from a man aged 18 to 29 in good health. Some clones in this sample may be carry-over from other donors' samples. V and J are TRBV9 and TRBJ1-1; TRBD1 matches at 7 bases. What was sequenced was naive CD8+ T cells from PBMCs. The CDR3 reads CASSEGQSVTEAFF. The CDR3 coding sequence is TGTGCCAGCAGCGAGGGACAGTCGGTGACTGAAGCTTTCTTT.